This T cell receptor (beta chain) came from a study of a mutant IDH1 vaccine in newly diagnosed glioma. Method: immunoSEQ multiplex PCR; TCRdb's copy keeps in-frame clones and lacks some. Counted here are approximately 100,000 clones, about 90% occurring once; the ten biggest clones make up 0.56%. Indicated time point: baseline, week 1 (first vaccination visit). Documented treatment: pre-vaccination baseline after standard-of-care therapy. This clonotype was sampled from a woman between 45 and 65 years old with glioma. The input for sequencing was PBMCs, taken from a glioma patient treated with radiotherapy, temozolomide or both.

The CDR3 bases are TGTGCCAGCAGCGTAGAAATTTACAATGAGCAGTTCTTC. Residues: CASSVEIYNEQFF. The chain links TRBV9 to TRBJ2-1; D is uncertain. Germline assignment: CDR1 SGDLS and CDR2 YYNGEE. This CDR3 region has 13 residues. The ends were cut back, 0 bases at V and 4 bases at J, with 5 bases in the middle.